The T cell receptor beta chain under discussion was sequenced for a study of blood T cell repertoires in COVID-19. Study-level information: COVID-19 samples from acute and convalescent phases originated in the United States, Italy and Spain.

The method was immunoSEQ multiplex PCR; TCRdb's version includes in-frame clones alone and lacks a portion of them. The sample has 180,000 or so clones; about 90% are singletons. This TCR was sampled from a human donor with acute COVID-19. The donor label of this sample is uncertain. Sequences were obtained from PBMCs or T cells enriched from blood (not recorded which).

CDR3 bases: TGTGCCAGCAGTTTAAACAGGGCTTTTGTCAATCAGCCCCAGCATTTT. It codes for CASSLNRAFVNQPQHF. The chain employs TRBV28 and TRBJ1-5; D might be TRBD1 (6 bases). V gave up 2 bases and J gave up 3 bases, with 14 bases separating them. The CDR3 sequence is 16 residues long. Germline values: CDR1 MDHEN, CDR2 SYDVKM.